The entry below gives a single T cell receptor beta chain sequence along with its context. Its antigen is currently not known. Nothing much larger sits one base from this clone, and base qualities are not available. For CDR1 and CDR2, the germline V gene (reference sequence) lists SEHNR and FQNEAQ. Germline trimming: 5 bases from V, 0 bases from J; junction bases outside gene matches: 4. The CDR3 goes from the cysteine to the phenylalanine over 14 residues. Only the CDR3 DNA is retained, 42 bases long and in frame from the first base. CD8 naive samples were CD45RO-negative cells positively selected for CCR7, giving a CD45RA+CCR7+ population that excluded TemRA cells. Healthy HIV-negative adults with no recently reported acute infections or vaccinations were included as donors. All donors were Caucasian adults living in Nashville, Tennessee, USA. After blood collection by leukapheresis, PBMCs were isolated using Ficoll-Histopaque density gradient centrifugation and then cryopreserved in the vapor phase of liquid nitrogen. Analytical flow cytometry was used to check the purity and quantity of each magnetically sorted T cell population. Genomic DNA was isolated from every sorted fraction and measured by UV absorbance on a Nanodrop 2000c.

Using the deep immunoSEQ assay, multiplex PCR amplified TCR CDR3 regions from genomic DNA. Extracted genomic DNA from each cell subset was distributed evenly across all wells of several immunoSEQ 96-well plates, and each plate was treated as a replicate. For sorted subsets, around 0.2 ug of genomic DNA, equivalent to 25,000 to 35,000 T cell genomes, went into each replicate PCR. Purified libraries were quantified with a Qubit 3.0 fluorometer, sized on a Bioanalyzer 2100, and re-quantified with the KAPA Library Quantification kit. A separate single-read 150-cycle Illumina NextSeq 550 flow cell was used to sequence each immunoSEQ 96-well plate. The original methods were these. Because the immunoSEQ output held only junctional sequences and lacked quality scores, the filtering could not match the filtering applied to full-length reads. To assign V/J genes and CDR3, sequences were annotated against IMGT germline references using PyIR, a Python wrapper for IgBLAST v1.9. Reads were filtered out if the reads had weak V/J assignments (E-value above 1e-6), no CDR3, stop codons, out-of-frame junctions, or ambiguous translated residues. A V3J clonotype was defined by an identical inferred V gene, J gene, and CDR3 amino acid sequence. Percentage overlap between repertoires was calculated by dividing the number of shared unique clonotypes by the size of the smaller repertoire. RTK rarefaction, the Chao1 estimator, and Recon v2.1 estimates of unobserved clonotypes were used to assess repertoire richness. Generation probabilities were computed with OLGA for all TCRbeta clonotypes obtained by the gDNA method from several donors. The table comes from immuneACCESS by way of TCRdb, which keeps in-frame sequences with V and J called. Part of the clones is missing from these tables; in studies checked, under half for an unresolved V gene and the rest for unknown reasons. V, J and clone size are taken as reported in that table, and D and trimming were inferred from the DNA itself. The sample table contains millions of clones; only one count was recorded for over 85% of them. Roughly 1.1% of the sample goes to the ten largest clones.

The data originate from a study of shared clonotypes between healthy human individuals (TCRdb year 2020). As for the study more broadly: A few men and two women, aged 18 to 49 years, made up the cohort. Blood TCR repertoires of five healthy adults were deeply sequenced to estimate repertoire size and the extent of clonotype sharing between individuals. Leukapheresis yielded between about 0.94 and 9 billion PBMCs per donor. Per donor, three plates each were used for CD4 naive and CD4 memory, two for CD8 naive, and one for CD8 memory. Libraries were prepared and TCR repertoires were sequenced by different laboratories using diverse techniques, in order to increase sequencing depth and limit assay-specific biases.

The paper as a whole reports these results and caveats: When several donors were compared, the shared fraction of clonotypes was 5% to 6.5% for naive CD4, over 3% for naive CD8, 2.3% for memory CD4, and about 0.36% for memory CD8. Compared with non-shared clonotypes, the clonotypes found in all four sorted-subset donors had higher generation probabilities. Naive subsets generally had larger estimated clonotype richness than memory subsets did. Even with the large sequencing depth, rarefaction of the sorted-subset datasets indicated that sequencing was incomplete. The small number of donors limited the genetic and exposure-history diversity represented. Pairwise subsampling led to the expectation that sequencing depth would affect the degree of clonotype sharing among donors. Only blood was sampled, and tissue TCR repertoires likely differ from those in blood.

In this chain, TRBV7-9 is recombined with TRBJ2-7; 7 central nucleotides agree with TRBD1. The clonotype comes from a man aged 18 to 30 in good health. The sequencing sample was made of naive CD8+ T cells sorted from blood. The sample's cell subset or site, from its label and the paper: CD45RA+CCR7+. The DNA is as follows: TGTGCCAGCAGCACACAGGGGCCCTCCTACGAGCAGTACTTC. Its protein is CASSTQGPSYEQYF.